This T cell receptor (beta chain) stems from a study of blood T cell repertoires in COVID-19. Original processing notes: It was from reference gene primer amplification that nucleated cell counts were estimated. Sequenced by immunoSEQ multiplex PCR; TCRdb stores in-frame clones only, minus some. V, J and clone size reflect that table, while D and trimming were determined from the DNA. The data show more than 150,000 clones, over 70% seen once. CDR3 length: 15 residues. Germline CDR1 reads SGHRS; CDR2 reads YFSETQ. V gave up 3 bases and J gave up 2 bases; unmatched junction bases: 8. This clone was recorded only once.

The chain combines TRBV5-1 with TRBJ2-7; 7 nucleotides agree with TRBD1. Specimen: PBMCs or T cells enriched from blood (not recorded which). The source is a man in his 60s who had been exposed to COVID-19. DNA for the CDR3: TGCGCCAGCAGCTACGAACAGGGGACGCCCTACGAGCAGTACTTC. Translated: CASSYEQGTPYEQYF.